These 5 T cell receptor beta chains share one sample of origin, sequenced in a study of cytotoxic CD8 clonotypes in ibrutinib-treated CLL. The protocol was immunoSEQ multiplex PCR, while the TCRdb copy is restricted to in-frame clones and leaves out a portion. The data contain over 100,000 clones, 70% to 90% of them singletons. The sample here was PBMCs, taken after 24 months of ibrutinib treatment. Receptors were obtained from a human donor with chronic lymphocytic leukemia.

J is TRBJ1-6 and V is TRBV18, with D unclear. CDR3 size: 12 residues. From germline, CDR1 is KGHSH and CDR2 LQKENI. Trimming stripped 5 bases from V and 9 bases from J, with 8 bases between. The CDR3 here is CASSVGFSPLHF. CDR3 sequence (DNA): TGTGCCAGCTCAGTAGGATTTTCACCCCTCCACTTT.

The chain uses TRBV11-3 and TRBJ2-1; TRBD1 agrees at 9 bases. The CDR3 contains 15 residues. The J segment lost 7 bases and the V segment lost 5 bases, leaving 9 bases of the junction unmatched. Germline V gene sequence: CDR1 SGHNT, CDR2 YENEEA. The CDR3 protein is CASSPRTGERNEQFF. The CDR3 nucleotides read TGTGCCAGCAGCCCCCGGACAGGGGAGAGGAATGAGCAGTTCTTC.

This clone was detected a few times. This chain joins TRBV18 and TRBJ1-6; D is uncertain. The CDR3 length is 14 residues. The germline V gene encodes CDR1 KGHSH and CDR2 LQKENI. With 1 base removed from V and 10 bases from J, the gap between germline ends came to 11 bases. CDR3 sequence: CASSPQGGDSPLHF. The CDR3 DNA sequence: TGTGCCAGCTCACCACAGGGAGGTGACTCACCCCTCCACTTT.

This clone was recorded once. This chain links TRBV13 with TRBJ2-1, with TRBD2 matching 9 bases. In germline, CDR1 is PRHDT, CDR2 FYEKMQ (reference sequence). This CDR3 comprises 16 residues. Trimming at V came to 5 bases and at J to 5 bases, leaving 10 bases not matched to a gene. The DNA for the CDR3 is TGTGCCAGCAGCCCGCGACTAGCGGCGATTCACAATGAGCAGTTCTTC. This translates into CASSPRLAAIHNEQFF.

The chain couples TRBV9 to TRBJ2-5; the match to TRBD2 covers 15 bases. CDR1 is SGDLS and CDR2 is YYNGEE in the germline V gene. The CDR3 extends over 17 amino acids. The V gene end was trimmed by 0 bases and the J gene end by 5 bases; junction bases not matched to a gene: 5. The CDR3 is CASSVGWTSGRAETQYF. DNA of the CDR3: TGTGCCAGCAGCGTAGGATGGACTAGCGGGAGGGCCGAGACCCAGTACTTC.